A selection of T cell receptor beta chains follows, all from one sample in a study of identical twins. TCRdb passed the 5' RACE reads through MiXCR, listing each CDR3 protein once. The data contain about 900,000 distinct CDR3 sequences, around 12% of them singletons. The sample was also reused in another study, on yellow fever vaccine responses in identical twins.

Input material: PBMCs. Every receptor here comes from a woman between 18 and 30 years old in good health. Each CDR3 is given with its conserved first and last residue. D genes are given only for firm matches. Clone size is shown for a subset of rows, as once, few, many or a class of expanded clone.

d_call	j_call	v_call	clone_size	cdr3_aa	cdr3_nt
TRBD2	TRBJ2-1	TRBV20-1	few	CSARLAGGPYEQFF	TGCAGTGCTAGACTAGCGGGAGGGCCTTATGAGCAGTTCTTC
TRBD2	TRBJ2-5	TRBV28	many	CASSSGLAGDSETQYF	TGTGCCAGCAGTTCAGGACTAGCGGGAGATAGTGAGACCCAGTACTTC
TRBD2	TRBJ2-7	TRBV20-1	few	CSARDPRLAGYAQYF	TGCAGTGCTAGAGATCCGAGACTAGCGGGCTACGCGCAGTACTTC
.	TRBJ1-3	TRBV27	.	CASSLRTPNSGNTIYF	TGTGCCAGCAGTTTACGGACACCGAACTCTGGAAACACCATATATTTT
TRBD1	TRBJ2-3	TRBV20-1	few	CSAPTLGGRDTQYF	TGCAGTGCTCCAACCCTAGGGGGCCGGGATACGCAGTATTTT
.	TRBJ1-2	TRBV10-2	.	CASRETGTNYGYTF	TGCGCCAGCAGAGAGACAGGAACTAACTATGGCTACACCTTC
.	TRBJ2-2	TRBV28	few	CASTVARDGVTGELFF	TGTGCCAGCACCGTAGCCCGGGACGGGGTCACCGGGGAGCTGTTTTTT
TRBD2	TRBJ2-2	TRBV11-1	few	CASSLDSPGLAGAAGELFF	TGTGCCAGCAGCTTAGATTCTCCCGGACTAGCGGGAGCCGCCGGGGAGCTGTTTTTT
.	TRBJ1-1	TRBV7-9	few	CASSPGGHGTEAFF	TGTGCCAGCAGCCCCGGGGGGCACGGCACTGAAGCTTTCTTT
.	TRBJ1-1	TRBV3-1	few	CASRRRGGDTEAFF	TGTGCCAGCAGGCGACGGGGAGGGGACACTGAAGCTTTCTTT
.	TRBJ2-1	TRBV15	.	CATSSKQGTDEQFF	TGTGCCACCAGCAGTAAACAGGGAACCGATGAGCAGTTCTTC
.	TRBJ2-3	TRBV7-3	few	CASSPRGGTQYF	TGTGCCAGCAGCCCCCGGGGAGGTACGCAGTATTTT
.	TRBJ2-2	TRBV29-1	many	CSVEHTGELFF	TGCAGCGTTGAACACACCGGGGAGCTGTTTTTT
.	TRBJ2-3	TRBV19	few	CASSMGGFTDTQYF	TGTGCCAGTAGTATGGGAGGATTCACAGATACGCAGTATTTT
.	TRBJ2-7	TRBV7-8	.	CASSLASASSYEQYF	TGTGCCAGCAGCTTAGCGTCGGCGTCCTCCTACGAGCAGTACTTC
TRBD1	TRBJ2-2	TRBV2	.	CASESQGTGELFF	TGTGCCAGCGAGTCACAGGGGACCGGGGAGCTGTTTTTT
.	TRBJ2-1	TRBV7-2	.	CASSLAGVVYNEQFF	TGTGCCAGCAGCTTAGCGGGAGTTGTCTACAATGAGCAGTTCTTC
.	TRBJ2-1	TRBV27	few	CASSHGRRNEQFF	TGTGCCAGCAGTCACGGACGGCGGAATGAGCAGTTCTTC
TRBD1	TRBJ2-2	TRBV4-1	.	CASSQLGTVTGELFF	TGCGCCAGCAGCCAATTGGGGACAGTCACCGGGGAGCTGTTTTTT
.	TRBJ2-1	TRBV20-1	.	CSARGAGLRGANEQFF	TGCAGTGCTAGGGGGGCCGGGCTCCGGGGGGCGAATGAGCAGTTCTTC
TRBD1	TRBJ2-7	TRBV15	few	CATSRAGTGDYEQYF	TGTGCCACCAGCAGGGCCGGGACAGGAGACTACGAGCAGTACTTC
.	TRBJ1-1	TRBV3-1	few	CASSQEPSAGTEAFF	TGTGCCAGCAGCCAAGAACCGTCTGCGGGCACTGAAGCTTTCTTT
.	TRBJ1-4	TRBV4-1	many	CASSPKPGYATNEKLFF	TGCGCCAGCAGCCCGAAACCGGGGTATGCAACTAATGAAAAACTGTTTTTT
.	TRBJ2-1	TRBV5-6	many	CASSPRGSSYANEQFF	TGTGCCAGCAGCCCGAGGGGTAGCAGCTATGCCAATGAGCAGTTCTTC
.	TRBJ2-2	TRBV15	.	CATRKGAGSGELFF	TGTGCCACCAGAAAAGGGGCGGGCTCCGGGGAGCTGTTTTTT
.	TRBJ2-1	TRBV28	few	CASSWPGVDEQFF	TGTGCCAGCAGTTGGCCAGGGGTCGATGAGCAGTTCTTC
.	TRBJ2-3	TRBV29-1	.	CSVVRGTDTQYF	TGCAGCGTTGTTCGGGGCACAGATACGCAGTATTTT
.	TRBJ1-1	TRBV5-6	few	CASSSQSLNTEAFF	TGTGCCAGCAGCTCCCAGAGTCTCAACACTGAAGCTTTCTTT
TRBD2	TRBJ2-1	TRBV6-4	few	CASSDSVGGVNEQFF	TGTGCCAGCAGTGACTCAGTGGGAGGGGTGAATGAGCAGTTCTTC
TRBD2	TRBJ2-3	TRBV12-3/TRBV12-4	few	CASSSLRRRTSGSTDTQYF	TGTGCCAGCAGTTCCCTCAGAAGGAGGACTAGCGGGAGCACAGATACGCAGTATTTT
.	TRBJ2-5	TRBV7-6	.	CASSLPVRGTQYF	TGTGCCAGCAGCTTGCCCGTACGAGGGACCCAGTACTTC
.	TRBJ2-2	TRBV24-1	few	CATSDAGTTTGELFF	TGTGCCACCAGTGATGCCGGGACGACGACCGGGGAGCTGTTTTTT
.	TRBJ2-2	TRBV20-1	few	CSARDWAGRGTGELFF	TGCAGTGCTAGAGATTGGGCAGGGAGAGGAACCGGGGAGCTGTTTTTT
.	TRBJ1-1	TRBV11-2	.	CASSLLAPRRINTEAFF	TGTGCCAGCAGCTTATTAGCGCCTCGCCGGATTAACACTGAAGCTTTCTTT
.	TRBJ1-4	TRBV7-9	few	CASSLFPQGGEKLFF	TGTGCCAGCAGCTTATTCCCCCAGGGTGGTGAAAAACTGTTTTTT
.	TRBJ2-2	TRBV14	few	CASSPSPGPITGELFF	TGTGCCAGCAGCCCGAGTCCGGGACCCATCACCGGGGAGCTGTTTTTT
TRBD2	TRBJ2-1	TRBV5-4	.	CASSPGTSGGEYNEQFF	TGTGCCAGCAGCCCCGGGACTAGCGGGGGAGAATACAATGAGCAGTTCTTC